Presented here are 4 T cell receptor beta chains from one specimen sequenced in a study of T cell responses to AZD1222 COVID-19 vaccine. The repertoire was sequenced with immunoSEQ multiplex PCR; TCRdb's copy has only in-frame clones and lacks some. The data hold 150,000 to 200,000 clones, with around 87% observed a single time. Sequencing used peripheral blood, obtained on day 0 of AZD1222 vaccination. The receptors come from an adult in good health.

The chain recombines TRBV7-2 with TRBJ1-4; D not certain. The CDR3 extends over 14 amino acids. V was shortened by 4 bases and J by 6 bases, with 12 bases between the two germline ends. Germline V gene lookup returns CDR1 SGHTA and CDR2 FQGNSA. In DNA form, the CDR3 reads TGTGCCAGCAGCTCGGCGGCGGGTTATGAAAAACTGTTTTTT. Translation gives CASSSAAGYEKLFF.

In DNA, the CDR3 is TGTGCCAGTAGTATAGGAAGGACAGTGAACACTGAAGCTTTCTTT. It yields the protein CASSIGRTVNTEAFF. The chain recombines TRBV19 with TRBJ1-1, with a weak D call TRBD1 (6 bases). CDR1 and CDR2 (germline): LNHDA, SQIVND (reference sequence). V gave up 1 base and J gave up 0 bases, with 9 bases separating them. CDR3 size: 15 residues.

The chain joins TRBV7-3 to TRBJ2-1; 11 bases map to TRBD1. Trimming removed 4 bases from V and 8 bases from J; junction bases left unmatched: 7. The CDR3 consists of 15 residues. CDR1 is SGHTA and CDR2 is FQGTGA in the germline V gene. For the CDR3, the DNA is TGTGCCAGCAGCTCATGGACAGGGGGCGTTGATGAGCAGTTCTTC. Protein: CASSSWTGGVDEQFF.

This chain links TRBV9 with TRBJ1-2; TRBD1 aligns across 9 bases. V trimming: 1 base; J trimming: 7 bases; junction bases outside the gene matches: 5. The CDR3 contains 14 residues. Germline CDR1 and CDR2: SGDLS and YYNGEE. The CDR3: CASSVMGQGAGYTF. Here the CDR3 DNA reads TGTGCCAGCAGCGTAATGGGACAGGGAGCTGGCTACACCTTC.